This T cell receptor (beta chain) was recorded in a study of Ad26.COV2.S vaccination and SARS-CoV-2 variants. Sequencing used immunoSEQ multiplex PCR; TCRdb keeps in-frame clones, though not all of them. The sample includes under 550,000 clones, around 90% of them seen just once. Treatment indicated: some 20 received Ad26.COV2.S at low or high dose, single or two shots; about 5 received placebo; per-sample allocation not given. Following the first vaccine or placebo injection, samples were taken on day 63. Trimming cost V 4 bases and J 0 bases; bases outside gene matches: 6. The CDR3 runs 17 residues. In germline, CDR1 is LGHNA, CDR2 YSLEER.

V gene TRBV4-3 combines with J gene TRBJ2-1, with 10 nucleotides matching TRBD2. The sample in question was peripheral blood, obtained in a trial of Ad26.COV2.S vaccine versus placebo. This clonotype was sampled from a person between 18 and 60 years old who received the Ad26.COV2.S COVID-19 vaccine or a placebo. The CDR3 coding sequence is TGCGCCAGCAGCCCCGGGACTAGCGAGAGCTCCTACAATGAGCAGTTCTTC. Protein product: CASSPGTSESSYNEQFF.